A few counts support the clone carrying this T cell receptor (beta chain). What it recognizes is unknown. These data originate in a study of Graves' ophthalmopathy and Graves' hyperthyroidism. Study conclusions and caveats: The blood repertoire also included most expanded thyroid clonotypes above 0.001 frequency.

As the template, RNA transcripts were used to amplify TCR beta CDR3 regions. First-round RT-PCR employed HTBI primers, with a second-round multiplex PCR after it. TCRdb recomputed calls from the multiplex PCR reads with MiXCR, one row per CDR3 protein. Among roughly 500,000 distinct CDR3 sequences, about 15% were seen once, and the ten largest hold about a tenth. There are 13 residues in the CDR3. V was clipped by 0 bases and J by 3 bases, with 8 bases between them. Germline V gene data show CDR1 as GTSNPN and CDR2 as SVGIG (reference sequence). If patients had other autoimmune diseases, uncontrolled infections, pregnancy or lactation, they were excluded. Diagnosis relied on clinical symptoms, serum thyroxine, TRAb, thyroid ultrasound and orbital computed tomography.

The TCR comes from a woman between 25 and 40 years old with Graves' ophthalmopathy. The specimen was blood. V usage is TRBV30 and J usage is TRBJ1-1; D call uncertain. CDR3 sequence: CAWSVSSDTEAFF. The CDR3 DNA reads as TGTGCCTGGAGTGTCAGCAGCGACACTGAAGCTTTCTTT.